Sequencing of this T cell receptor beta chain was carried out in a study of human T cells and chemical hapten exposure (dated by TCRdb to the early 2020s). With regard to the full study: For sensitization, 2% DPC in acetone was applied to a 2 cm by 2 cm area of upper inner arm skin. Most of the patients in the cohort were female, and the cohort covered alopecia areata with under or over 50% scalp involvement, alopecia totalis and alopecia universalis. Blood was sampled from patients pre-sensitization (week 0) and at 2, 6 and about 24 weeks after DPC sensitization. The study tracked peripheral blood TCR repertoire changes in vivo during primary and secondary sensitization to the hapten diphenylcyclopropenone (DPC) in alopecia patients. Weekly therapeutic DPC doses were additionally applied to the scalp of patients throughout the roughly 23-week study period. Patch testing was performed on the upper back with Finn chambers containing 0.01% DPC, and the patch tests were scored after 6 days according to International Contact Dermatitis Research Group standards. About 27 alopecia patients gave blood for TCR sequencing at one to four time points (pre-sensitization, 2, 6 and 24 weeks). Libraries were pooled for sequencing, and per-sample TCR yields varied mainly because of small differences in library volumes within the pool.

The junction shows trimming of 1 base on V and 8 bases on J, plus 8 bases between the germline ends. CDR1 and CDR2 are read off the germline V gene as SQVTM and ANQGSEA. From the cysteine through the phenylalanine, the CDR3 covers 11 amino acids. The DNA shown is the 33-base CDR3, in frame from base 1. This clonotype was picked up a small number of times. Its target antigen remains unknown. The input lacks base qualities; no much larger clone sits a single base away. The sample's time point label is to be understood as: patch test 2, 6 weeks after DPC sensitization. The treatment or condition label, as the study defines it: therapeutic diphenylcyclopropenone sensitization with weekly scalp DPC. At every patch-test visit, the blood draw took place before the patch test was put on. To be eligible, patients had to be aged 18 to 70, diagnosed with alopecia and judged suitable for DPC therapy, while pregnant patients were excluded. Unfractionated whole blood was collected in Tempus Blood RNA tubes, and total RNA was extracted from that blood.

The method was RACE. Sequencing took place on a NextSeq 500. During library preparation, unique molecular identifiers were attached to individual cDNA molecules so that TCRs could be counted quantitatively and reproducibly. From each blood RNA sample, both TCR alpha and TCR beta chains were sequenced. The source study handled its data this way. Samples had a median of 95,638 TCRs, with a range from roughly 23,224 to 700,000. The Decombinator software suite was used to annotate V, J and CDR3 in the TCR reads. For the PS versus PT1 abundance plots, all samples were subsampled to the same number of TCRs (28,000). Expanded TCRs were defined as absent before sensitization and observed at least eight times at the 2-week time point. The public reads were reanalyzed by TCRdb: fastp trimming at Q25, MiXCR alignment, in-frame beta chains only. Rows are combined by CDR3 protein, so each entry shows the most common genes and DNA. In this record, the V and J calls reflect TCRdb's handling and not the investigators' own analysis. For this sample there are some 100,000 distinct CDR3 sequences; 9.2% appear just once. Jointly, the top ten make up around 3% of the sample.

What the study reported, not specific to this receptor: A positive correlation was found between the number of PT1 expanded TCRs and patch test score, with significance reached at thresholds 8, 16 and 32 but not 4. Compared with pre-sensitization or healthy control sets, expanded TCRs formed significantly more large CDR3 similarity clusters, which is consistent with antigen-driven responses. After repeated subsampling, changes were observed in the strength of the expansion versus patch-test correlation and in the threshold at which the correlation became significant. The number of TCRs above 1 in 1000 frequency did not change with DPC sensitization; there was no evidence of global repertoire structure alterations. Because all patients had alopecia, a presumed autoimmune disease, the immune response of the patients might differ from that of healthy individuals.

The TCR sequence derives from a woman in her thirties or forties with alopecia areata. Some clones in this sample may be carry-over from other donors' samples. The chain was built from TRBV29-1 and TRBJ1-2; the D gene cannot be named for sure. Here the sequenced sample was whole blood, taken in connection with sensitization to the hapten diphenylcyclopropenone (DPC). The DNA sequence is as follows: TGCAGCGTTGAAGGGTTGGGGGGCTACACCTTC. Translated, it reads CSVEGLGGYTF.